The rows below give T cell receptor beta chains drawn from one sample of a study of human T cells and chemical hapten exposure. TCRdb called the RACE reads again in MiXCR, with one record for every CDR3 protein. The sample has roughly 40,000 distinct CDR3 sequences; 8.5% to 10% are singletons. This material consisted of whole blood, taken in connection with sensitization to the hapten diphenylcyclopropenone (DPC). All receptors come from a woman in her 30s with alopecia areata. Some clones in this sample may be carry-over from other donors' samples. The conserved cysteine and the conserved F or W are not part of the CDR3 here. Each record gives: clone size, CDR3 length, J gene, V gene, CDR3 protein. The size entry is marked missing in some rows and otherwise reads once, few, many or a size class.

>many|11|TRBJ2-7|TRBV19
ASSRVDSYEQY
>.|9|TRBJ2-7|TRBV29-1
SAVDSYEQY
>.|9|TRBJ1-4|TRBV29-1
SVLLGEKLF
>.|13|TRBJ2-7|TRBV4-2
VSSQDETSSYEQY
>few|12|TRBJ1-1|TRBV7-2
ASSLTAKNTEAF
>.|9|TRBJ2-2|TRBV11-2
ASSTGGELF
>many|12|TRBJ1-6|TRBV6-5
ASSPRDYGSPLH
>few|15|TRBJ2-3|TRBV14
ASSQVPGGRRTDTQY
>few|14|TRBJ2-5|TRBV7-2
ASSLGYSGSLETQY
>many|13|TRBJ1-1|TRBV12-3/TRBV12-4
ASSLGLALNTEAF
>.|13|TRBJ1-5|TRBV20-1
SARDRGGRNQPQH
>.|12|TRBJ2-1|TRBV5-1
ASSLGSTYNEQF
>few|14|TRBJ2-5|TRBV7-2
ASSELAGGHRETQY
>many|13|TRBJ2-7|TRBV4-2
ASSQGVRAGDEQY
>many|16|TRBJ1-2|TRBV3-1
ASSQDPPIGTGGTGYT
>many|12|TRBJ2-1|TRBV7-9
ASSAGTGGNEQF
>many|10|TRBJ2-2|TRBV5-1
ASSIYTGELF
>few|10|TRBJ2-7|TRBV7-6
ASSAGGQRQY
>many|13|TRBJ2-1|TRBV7-3
ASSFQRGDYNEQF
>.|13|TRBJ1-5|TRBV19
ASSGGQGIVQPQH
>.|10|TRBJ1-1|TRBV12-3/TRBV12-4
ASSDRGPEAF
>many|13|TRBJ1-4|TRBV2
ASSEFGAVNEKLF
>few|11|TRBJ2-7|TRBV29-1
SAEGQGDYEQY
>few|11|TRBJ1-3|TRBV6-1
ASSVDGGNTIY
>few|13|TRBJ2-3|TRBV5-1
ASSPLGQGRDTQY
>many|15|TRBJ2-3|TRBV11-2
ASSLGGGAGLADTQY
>many|16|TRBJ1-6|TRBV6-5
ASSFQWGTGSYNSPLH
>.|12|TRBJ2-7|TRBV2
ASAGTASSYEQY
>.|13|TRBJ2-2|TRBV3-1
ASSQSLQGIGELF
>many|12|TRBJ2-1|TRBV7-8
ASSLDGGYNEQF
>many|12|TRBJ2-7|TRBV9
ASSPKTTPYEQY
>.|13|TRBJ1-5|TRBV6-2/TRBV6-3
ASSRRGGSNQPQH
>few|11|TRBJ1-5|TRBV5-1
ASRTVSNQPQH
>many|13|TRBJ1-4|TRBV5-1
ASSKRQGEDEKLF
>.|11|TRBJ2-5|TRBV18
ASTEQGGETQY
>.|13|TRBJ2-1|TRBV5-4
ASSRDSGSYNEQF
>few|10|TRBJ1-5|TRBV7-2
ASSRRGQPQH
>.|12|TRBJ2-5|TRBV5-5
ASSYQGAQETQY
>many|10|TRBJ2-1|TRBV5-1
ASSMTGNEQF
>.|16|TRBJ1-5|TRBV11-3
ASSFPTKPRSSNQPQH
>.|11|TRBJ2-2|TRBV5-6
ASSPRGPGELF
>.|14|TRBJ2-1|TRBV30
AWSLLAGAAYNEQF
>.|12|TRBJ2-2|TRBV3-1
ASSLIDVTGELF
>.|12|TRBJ2-5|TRBV7-7
ASSSGAGQETQY
>many|13|TRBJ2-3|TRBV7-2
ASSLSGTPTDTQY
>many|13|TRBJ2-5|TRBV11-3
ASSRRTGGDETQY
>many|13|TRBJ2-3|TRBV6-2/TRBV6-3
ASSWEGSSEDTQY
>few|15|TRBJ2-3|TRBV5-6
ASSSGSSRLSPDTQY
>.|10|TRBJ1-6|TRBV15
ATSRDGSPLH
>few|14|TRBJ2-1|TRBV21-1
ASSKWLARSYNEQF
>many|13|TRBJ2-7|TRBV12-3/TRBV12-4
ASSPSGTPSYEQY
>.|11|TRBJ1-1|TRBV6-2/TRBV6-3
ASSHIDGRGAF
>.|11|TRBJ1-1|TRBV5-6
ASSLAGGQQAF